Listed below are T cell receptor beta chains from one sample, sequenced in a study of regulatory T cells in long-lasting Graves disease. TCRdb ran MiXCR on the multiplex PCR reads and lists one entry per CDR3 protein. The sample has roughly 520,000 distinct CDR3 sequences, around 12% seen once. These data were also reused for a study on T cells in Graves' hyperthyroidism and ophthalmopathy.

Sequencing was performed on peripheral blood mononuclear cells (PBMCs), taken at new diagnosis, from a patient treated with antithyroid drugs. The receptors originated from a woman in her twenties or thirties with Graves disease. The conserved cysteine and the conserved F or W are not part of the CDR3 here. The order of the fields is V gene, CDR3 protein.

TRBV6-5	ASSYSGANVLT
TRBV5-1	ASSHRGAPDLANVLT
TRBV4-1	ASSQVPVGRGRSHEQF
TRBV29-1	SVEGGGTGMNTEAF
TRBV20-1	SARSRDLYNEQF
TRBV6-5	ASSYPARDRASSGNTIY
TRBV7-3	ASSLSGTSGSGNEQF
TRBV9	ASSVAGTGGPTGELF
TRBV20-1	SARAPTGETQY
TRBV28	ASRDMGPRGGKLF
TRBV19	ASDLTGWEGGNQPQH
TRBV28	ASSFGTSGSVTYEQY
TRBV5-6	ASSLFSGGEQF
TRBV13	ASSQPGQGNTEAF
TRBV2	ASCGTGGNEQY
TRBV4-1	ASSQVAGTRSGANVLT
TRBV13	ASRDRPNYGYT
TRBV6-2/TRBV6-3	ASSYSRAGNGYEQY
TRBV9	ASSGGLIGPGGDEQF
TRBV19	ASSVQGRQTGELF
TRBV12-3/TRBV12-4	ASSYGTQRTDTQY
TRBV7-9	ASSLDPIGEKLF
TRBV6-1	ASSHRGEDSPLH
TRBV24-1	ATSSHSGVDYGYT
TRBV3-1	ASRLSPLNSPLH
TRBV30	AGQGTNTGELF
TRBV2	ASSIEQDSGYT
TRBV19	ASSEGEVYEQY
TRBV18	ASSPPRANSYEQY
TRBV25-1	ASSRRGGHYGYT
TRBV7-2	ASSFSSQGGSPLH
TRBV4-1	ASQTGLLNTGELF
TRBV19	ASSITTVSGNTIY
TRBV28	ASSGQLRTQY
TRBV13	ASRPGPGNEQY
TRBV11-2	ASSLSGPNANEQF
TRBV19	ASSINLASGTLSSYEQY
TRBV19	ASSIRGTSTDTQY
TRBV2	ASSDEGVPEETQY
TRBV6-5	ASSYLRDSPSSYEQY
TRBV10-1	AIRQGPNYGYT
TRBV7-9	ASSFGALNTEAF
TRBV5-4	ASRGGVGFTDTQY
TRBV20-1	SARPEDRPRNEQF
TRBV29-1	SVGWGYNEQF
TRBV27	ASRANNRAVALH
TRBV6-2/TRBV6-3	ASSDSTELYTEAF
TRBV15	ATSPDRGNYNEQF